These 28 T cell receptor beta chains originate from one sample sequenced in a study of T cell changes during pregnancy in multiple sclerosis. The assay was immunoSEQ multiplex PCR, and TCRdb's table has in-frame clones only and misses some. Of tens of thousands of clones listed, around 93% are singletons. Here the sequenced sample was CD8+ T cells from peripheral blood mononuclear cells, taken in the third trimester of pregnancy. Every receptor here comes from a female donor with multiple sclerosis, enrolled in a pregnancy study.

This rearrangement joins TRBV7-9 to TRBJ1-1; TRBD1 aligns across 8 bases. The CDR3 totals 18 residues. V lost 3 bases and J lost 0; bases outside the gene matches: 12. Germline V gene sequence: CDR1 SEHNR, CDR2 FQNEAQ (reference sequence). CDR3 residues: CASSFLDAGGPMNTEAFF. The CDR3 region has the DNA TGTGCCAGCAGCTTTTTAGACGCAGGGGGCCCAATGAACACTGAAGCTTTCTTT.

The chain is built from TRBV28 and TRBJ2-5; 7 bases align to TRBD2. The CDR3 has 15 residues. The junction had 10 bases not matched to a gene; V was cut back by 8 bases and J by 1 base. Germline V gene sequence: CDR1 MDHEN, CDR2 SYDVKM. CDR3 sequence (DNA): TGTGCCAGCCAACCCGGGAGGTTAGGCCAAGAGACCCAGTACTTC. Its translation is CASQPGRLGQETQYF.

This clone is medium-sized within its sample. The CDR3 here is CASSLGQSGEQFF. The CDR3 nucleotides read TGTGCCAGCAGCTTGGGACAATCGGGCGAGCAGTTCTTC. The V call is TRBV7-6, the J call TRBJ2-1, with D perhaps TRBD1 (6 bases). Trimming stripped 3 bases from V and 10 bases from J, with 13 bases between. The CDR3 consists of 13 residues. Germline V gene data show CDR1 as SGHVS and CDR2 as FNYEAQ.

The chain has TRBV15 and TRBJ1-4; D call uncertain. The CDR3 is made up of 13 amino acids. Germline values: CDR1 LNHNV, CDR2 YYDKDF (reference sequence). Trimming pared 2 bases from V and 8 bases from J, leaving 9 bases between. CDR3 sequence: CATSRQAGEKLFF. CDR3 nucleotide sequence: TGTGCCACCAGCAGACAGGCGGGGGAAAAACTGTTTTTT.

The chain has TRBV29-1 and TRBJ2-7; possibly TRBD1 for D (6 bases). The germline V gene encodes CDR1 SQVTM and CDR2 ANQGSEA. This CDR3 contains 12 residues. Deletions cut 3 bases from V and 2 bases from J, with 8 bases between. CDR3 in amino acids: CSVEGQAYEQYF. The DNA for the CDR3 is TGCAGCGTTGAGGGACAAGCCTACGAGCAGTACTTC.

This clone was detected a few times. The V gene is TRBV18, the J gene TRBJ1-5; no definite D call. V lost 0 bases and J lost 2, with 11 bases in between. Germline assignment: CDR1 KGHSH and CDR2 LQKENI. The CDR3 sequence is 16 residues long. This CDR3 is CASSPPTQRGNQPQHF. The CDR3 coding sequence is TGTGCCAGCTCACCACCGACCCAACGGGGCAATCAGCCCCAGCATTTT.

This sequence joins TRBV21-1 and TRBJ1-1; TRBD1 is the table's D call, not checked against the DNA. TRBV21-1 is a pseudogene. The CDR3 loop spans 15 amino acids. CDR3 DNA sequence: TGTGCCAGCACATACCTAGGGGGCAGGCCGGGATATGCTTTCTTT. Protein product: CASTYLGGRPGYAFF.

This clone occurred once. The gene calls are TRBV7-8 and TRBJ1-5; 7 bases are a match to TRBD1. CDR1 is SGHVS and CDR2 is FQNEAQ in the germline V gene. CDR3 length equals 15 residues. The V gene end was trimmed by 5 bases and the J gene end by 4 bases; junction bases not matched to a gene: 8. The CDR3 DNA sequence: TGTGCCAGCAGCCGCAGGGGGGTTGGGAATCAGCCCCAGCATTTT. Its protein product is CASSRRGVGNQPQHF.

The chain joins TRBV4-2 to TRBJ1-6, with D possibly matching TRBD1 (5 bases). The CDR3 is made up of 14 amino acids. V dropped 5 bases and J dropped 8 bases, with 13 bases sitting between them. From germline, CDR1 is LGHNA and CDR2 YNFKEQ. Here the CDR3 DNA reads TGTGCCAGCAGCAGACAGCCACGAGATTCACCCCTCCACTTT. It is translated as CASSRQPRDSPLHF.

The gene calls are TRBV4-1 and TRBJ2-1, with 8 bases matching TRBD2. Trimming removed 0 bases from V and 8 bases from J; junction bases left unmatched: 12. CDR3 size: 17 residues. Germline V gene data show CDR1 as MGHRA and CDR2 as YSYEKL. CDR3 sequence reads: CASSQDPGTSLVDEQFF. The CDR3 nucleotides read TGCGCCAGCAGCCAAGACCCCGGGACTAGTCTCGTCGATGAGCAGTTCTTC.

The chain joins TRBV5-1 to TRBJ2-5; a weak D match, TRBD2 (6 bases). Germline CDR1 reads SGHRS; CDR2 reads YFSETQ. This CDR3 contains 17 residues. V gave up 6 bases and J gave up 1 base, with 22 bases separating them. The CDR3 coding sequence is TGCGCCAGCACCACCGTTTGGCGGGGTCTCGCCCAAGAGACCCAGTACTTC. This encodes CASTTVWRGLAQETQYF.

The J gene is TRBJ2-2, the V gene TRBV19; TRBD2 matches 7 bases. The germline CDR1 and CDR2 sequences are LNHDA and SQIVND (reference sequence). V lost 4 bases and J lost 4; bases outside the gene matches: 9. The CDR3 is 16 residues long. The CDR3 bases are TGTGCCAGTAGTAAGGGCGGTTGGGGGGGCACCGGGGAGCTGTTTTTT. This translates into CASSKGGWGGTGELFF.

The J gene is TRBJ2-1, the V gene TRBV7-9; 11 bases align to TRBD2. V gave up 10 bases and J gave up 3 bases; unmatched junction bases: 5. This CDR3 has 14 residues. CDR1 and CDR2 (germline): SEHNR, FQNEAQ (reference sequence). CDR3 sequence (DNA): TGTGCCACGGGGGGACTAGCGGACTACAATGAGCAGTTCTTC. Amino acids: CATGGLADYNEQFF.

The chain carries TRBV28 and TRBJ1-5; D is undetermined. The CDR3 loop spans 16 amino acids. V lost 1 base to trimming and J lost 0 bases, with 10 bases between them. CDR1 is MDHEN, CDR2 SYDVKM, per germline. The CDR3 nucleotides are TGTGCCAGCAGTTTATCCGGGGATCTTAGCAATCAGCCCCAGCATTTT. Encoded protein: CASSLSGDLSNQPQHF. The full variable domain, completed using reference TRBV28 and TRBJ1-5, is DVKVTQSSRYLVKRTGEKVFLECVQDMDHENMFWYRQDPGLGLRLIYFSYDVKMKEKGDIPEGYSVSREKKERFSLILESASTNQTSMYLCASSLSGDLSNQPQHFGDGTRLSIL.

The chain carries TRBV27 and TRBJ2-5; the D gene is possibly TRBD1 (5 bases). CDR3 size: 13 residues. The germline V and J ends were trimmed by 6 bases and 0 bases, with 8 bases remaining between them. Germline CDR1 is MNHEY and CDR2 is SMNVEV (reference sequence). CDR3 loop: CASRYRYQETQYF. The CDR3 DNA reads TGTGCCAGCAGGTACAGGTACCAAGAGACCCAGTACTTC.

CDR3 amino acids: CASSQEGGFSYEQYF. In nucleotides, the CDR3 is TGCGCCAGCAGCCAAGAGGGGGGGTTTTCCTACGAGCAGTACTTC. The rearrangement uses TRBV4-1 and TRBJ2-7, with 7 bases lining up with TRBD2. Germline V gene lookup returns CDR1 MGHRA and CDR2 YSYEKL. The CDR3 consists of 15 residues. V lost 0 bases and J lost 1; bases outside the gene matches: 3.

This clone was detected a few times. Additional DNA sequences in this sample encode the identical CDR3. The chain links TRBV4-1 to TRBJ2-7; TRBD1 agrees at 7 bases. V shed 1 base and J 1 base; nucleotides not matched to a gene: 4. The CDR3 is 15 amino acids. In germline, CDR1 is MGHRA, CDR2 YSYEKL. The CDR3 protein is CASSQVQGESYEQYF. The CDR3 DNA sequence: TGCGCCAGCAGCCAAGTCCAGGGGGAATCCTACGAGCAGTACTTC.

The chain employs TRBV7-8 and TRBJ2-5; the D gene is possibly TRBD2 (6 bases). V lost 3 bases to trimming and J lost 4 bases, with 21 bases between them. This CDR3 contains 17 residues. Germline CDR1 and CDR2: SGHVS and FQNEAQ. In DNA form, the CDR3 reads TGTGCCAGCAGCTTGGTCTGGGGAGCGGGCCCCCGAGAGACCCAGTACTTC. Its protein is CASSLVWGAGPRETQYF.

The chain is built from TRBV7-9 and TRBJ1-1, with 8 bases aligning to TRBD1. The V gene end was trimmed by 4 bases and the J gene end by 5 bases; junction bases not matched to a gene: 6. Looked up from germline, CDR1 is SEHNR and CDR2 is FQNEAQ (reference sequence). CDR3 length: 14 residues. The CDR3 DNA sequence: TGTGCCAGCAGCTCCCCCGACAGGGGTACTGAAGCTTTCTTT. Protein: CASSSPDRGTEAFF.

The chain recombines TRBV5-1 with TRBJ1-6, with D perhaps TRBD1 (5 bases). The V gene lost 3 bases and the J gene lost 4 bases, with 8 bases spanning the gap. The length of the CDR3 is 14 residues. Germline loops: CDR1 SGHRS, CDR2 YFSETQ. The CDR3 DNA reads TGCGCCAGCAGCTCGGCAGGGTATAATTCACCCCTCCACTTT. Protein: CASSSAGYNSPLHF. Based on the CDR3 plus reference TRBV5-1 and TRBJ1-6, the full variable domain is KAGVTQTPRYLIKTRGQQVTLSCSPISGHRSVSWYQQTPGQGLQFLFEYFSETQRNKGNFPGRFSGRQFSNSRSEMNVSTLELGDSALYLCASSSAGYNSPLHFGNGTRLTVT.

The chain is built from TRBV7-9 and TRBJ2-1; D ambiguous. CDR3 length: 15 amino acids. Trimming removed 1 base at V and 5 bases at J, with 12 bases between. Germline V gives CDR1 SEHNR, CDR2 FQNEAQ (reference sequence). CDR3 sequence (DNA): TGTGCCAGCAGCTTAGGTCTGAGTGCCCACAATGAGCAGTTCTTC. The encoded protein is CASSLGLSAHNEQFF.

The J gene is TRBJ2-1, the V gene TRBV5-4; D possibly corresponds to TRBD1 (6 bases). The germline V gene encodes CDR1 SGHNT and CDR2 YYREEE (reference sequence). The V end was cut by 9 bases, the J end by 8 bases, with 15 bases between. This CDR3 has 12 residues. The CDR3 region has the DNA TGTGCCACCGAAGGGGGATTTGATGAGCAGTTCTTC. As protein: CATEGGFDEQFF.

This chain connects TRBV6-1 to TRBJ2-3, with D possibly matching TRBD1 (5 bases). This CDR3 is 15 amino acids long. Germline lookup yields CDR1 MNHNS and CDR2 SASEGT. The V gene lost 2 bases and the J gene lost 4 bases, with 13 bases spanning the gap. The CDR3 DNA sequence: TGTGCCAGCAGTGAATTGGGCAGGGTAGCAGATACGCAGTATTTT. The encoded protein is CASSELGRVADTQYF.

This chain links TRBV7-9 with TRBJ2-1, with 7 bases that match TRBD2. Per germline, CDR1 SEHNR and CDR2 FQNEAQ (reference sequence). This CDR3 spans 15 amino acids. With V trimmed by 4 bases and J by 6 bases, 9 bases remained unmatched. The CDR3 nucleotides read TGTGCCAGCAGCTATAGGACTAGTCGGGGCAATGAGCAGTTCTTC. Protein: CASSYRTSRGNEQFF.

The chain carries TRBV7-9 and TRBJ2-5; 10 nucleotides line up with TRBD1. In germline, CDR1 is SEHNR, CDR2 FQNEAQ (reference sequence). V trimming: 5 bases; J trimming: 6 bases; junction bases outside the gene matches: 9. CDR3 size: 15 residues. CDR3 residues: CASSPGTGVLKTQYF. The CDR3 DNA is TGTGCCAGCAGCCCAGGGACAGGGGTTTTGAAGACCCAGTACTTC.

The CDR3 nucleotides are TGCGCCAGCAGCCAAAGACAGGGGTGGAAAAAACTGTTTTTT. Encoded protein: CASSQRQGWKKLFF. This chain joins TRBV4-3 and TRBJ1-4, with 8 bases matching TRBD1. CDR3 length: 14 amino acids. The V segment lost 2 bases and the J segment 9 bases; nucleotides outside the gene matches: 5. Germline lookup yields CDR1 LGHNA and CDR2 YSLEER.

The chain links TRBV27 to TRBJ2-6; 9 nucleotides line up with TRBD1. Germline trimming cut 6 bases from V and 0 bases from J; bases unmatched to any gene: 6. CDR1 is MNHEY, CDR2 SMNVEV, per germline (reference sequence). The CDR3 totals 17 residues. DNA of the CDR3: TGTGCCAGCAGGAGTACAGGGGGCGCCTCTGGGGCCAACGTCCTGACTTTC. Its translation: CASRSTGGASGANVLTF.

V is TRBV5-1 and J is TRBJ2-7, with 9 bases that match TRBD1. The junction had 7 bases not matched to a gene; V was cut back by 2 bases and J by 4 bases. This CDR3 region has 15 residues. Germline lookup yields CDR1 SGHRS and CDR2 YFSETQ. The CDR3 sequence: CASSLYRGQGYEQYF. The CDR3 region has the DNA TGCGCCAGCAGCTTATACCGGGGACAGGGTTACGAGCAGTACTTC.